These T cell receptor beta chains were read from a single sample in a study of post-analysis software for immune sequencing data. Each CDR3 protein is one row after TCRdb ran MiXCR on the PCR reads. Of roughly 620,000 distinct CDR3 sequences detected, around 40% appear once; the ten largest clones hold 1.5% to 2%. Sequencing was done on a sample of blood. The receptors derive from a girl aged 10-17 years with multiple sclerosis. CDR3s include the opening cysteine and the closing phenylalanine or tryptophan. The D gene is left open where the match is weak. Clone size is stated in some rows and not others, as once, few, many or a class when expanded.

j_gene | d_gene | abundance | v_gene | CDR3nt | CDR3aa
TRBJ2-1 | TRBD1 | NA | TRBV29-1 | TGCAGCACCGGACAGGGGAGCGATGAGCAGTTCTTC | CSTGQGSDEQFF
TRBJ2-5 | NA | NA | TRBV29-1 | TGCAGCGTGGGGTCTTGGGGTAGGGAAGAGACCCAGTACTTC | CSVGSWGREETQYF
TRBJ2-3 | TRBD2 | few | TRBV11-1 | TGTGCCAGCAGCTTCGCCGCCGGGACTAGCGGGAGGGCGGGGAGCACAGATACGCAGTATTTT | CASSFAAGTSGRAGSTDTQYF
TRBJ2-1 | NA | NA | TRBV2 | TGTGCCACTAGGATCGGGACACAGATAGACAATGAGCAGTTCTTC | CATRIGTQIDNEQFF
TRBJ2-4 | NA | few | TRBV7-2 | TGTGCCAGCAGCTTGCCCGAAAACATTCAGTACTTC | CASSLPENIQYF
TRBJ2-1 | TRBD2 | many | TRBV3-1 | TGTGCCAGCAGCCAAGGTCCTGGGACTAGCGGTACTCACAATGAGCAGTTCTTC | CASSQGPGTSGTHNEQFF
TRBJ1-1 | NA | NA | TRBV9 | TGTGCCAGCAGCGTAGAGGGGAGGGCAGTGGTCATGAACACTGAAGCTTTCTTT | CASSVEGRAVVMNTEAFF
TRBJ1-6 | NA | few | TRBV27 | TGTGCCAGCAGTTCTTTATTGCCCCTTGGGGGTTCACCCCTCCACTTT | CASSSLLPLGGSPLHF
TRBJ2-2 | TRBD2 | once | TRBV4-1 | TGCGCCAGCAGCCAAACGGGACTAGCGGCCGGGGAGCTGTTTTTT | CASSQTGLAAGELFF
TRBJ2-1 | NA | NA | TRBV7-2 | TGTGCCAGCAGCTATACCCCAGCGGTCGAGCAGTTCTTC | CASSYTPAVEQFF
TRBJ1-2 | NA | NA | TRBV14 | TGTGCCAGCAGCCAAAACACAGGGAGTAACTATGGCTACACCTTC | CASSQNTGSNYGYTF
TRBJ1-6 | TRBD1 | many | TRBV28 | TGTGCCAGCCGGGACAGCTCTAATTCACCCCTCCACTTT | CASRDSSNSPLHF
TRBJ2-1 | NA | NA | TRBV11-2 | TGTGCCAGCAGCTTAGAGACAGACAATGAGCAGTTCTTC | CASSLETDNEQFF
TRBJ2-7 | NA | NA | TRBV5-1 | TGCGCCAGCAGCTTTCGAGGGGGTTTGGACAATGAGCAGTACTTC | CASSFRGGLDNEQYF
TRBJ1-2 | NA | NA | TRBV6-4 | TGTGCCAGCAGTGACTCGTACGGATATGGCTACACCTTC | CASSDSYGYGYTF
TRBJ1-1 | NA | NA | TRBV4-1 | TGCGCCAGCAGCCAAGCTACAGCGTCCGACACTGAAGCTTTCTTT | CASSQATASDTEAFF
TRBJ2-7 | NA | NA | TRBV12-5 | TGTGCTAGTGGCCTGGGACGCGAGCAGTACTTC | CASGLGREQYF
TRBJ2-5 | TRBD1 | NA | TRBV20-1 | TGCAGTGCTAGAGATCCGATGGGGGGACAGGGGGCGGAAGAGCAGTACTTC | CSARDPMGGQGAEEQYF
TRBJ1-4 | NA | few | TRBV5-1 | TGCGCCAGCAGCTTGCGTCCCACAGGCGGTAGTGAAAAACTGTTTTTT | CASSLRPTGGSEKLFF
TRBJ1-2 | NA | NA | TRBV10-3 | TGTGCCATCAGTGACCCTGACAGAAGCTATGGCTACACCTTC | CAISDPDRSYGYTF
TRBJ1-2 | TRBD1 | NA | TRBV12-3/TRBV12-4 | TGTGCCAGCAGGCCGGGACAGGGATCTGGCTACACCTTC | CASRPGQGSGYTF
TRBJ2-7 | NA | NA | TRBV7-9 | TGTGCCAGCAGTTCTAACAGTCCCGGAGACGACGAGCAGTACTTC | CASSSNSPGDDEQYF
TRBJ1-1 | TRBD1 | NA | TRBV5-6 | TGTGCCAGCGGGGGACAGGGAATAGCGAACACTGAAGCTTTCTTT | CASGGQGIANTEAFF
TRBJ2-5 | NA | few | TRBV3-1 | TGTGCCAGCAGCCAAGGGAGACTTGGGACCCAGTACTTC | CASSQGRLGTQYF
TRBJ2-7 | NA | few | TRBV15 | TGTGCCACCAGCAGTCCCCCGGACGGGGCCTACGAGCAGTACTTC | CATSSPPDGAYEQYF
TRBJ1-1 | NA | NA | TRBV24-1 | TGTGCCACCAGTGATTATTTCGCAGGGAAAAGGAAATGGTCTGAAGCTTTCTTT | CATSDYFAGKRKWSEAFF
TRBJ2-5 | TRBD1 | once | TRBV6-6 | TGTGCCAGCGAACGTGACAGGGCCCAAGAGACCCAGTACTTC | CASERDRAQETQYF
TRBJ1-2 | NA | NA | TRBV4-2 | TGTGCCAGCAGCCAACCTCCGGGACCCTCGAGAGGCTACACCTTC | CASSQPPGPSRGYTF
TRBJ1-1 | TRBD1 | few | TRBV20-1 | TGCAGTGCTAGAGATCTACAGGGGGCCGCTGAAGCTTTCTTT | CSARDLQGAAEAFF
TRBJ2-7 | TRBD1 | NA | TRBV29-1 | TGCAGCGCCCGGACAGGCGGCGTCTACGAGCAGTACTTC | CSARTGGVYEQYF
TRBJ1-1 | NA | NA | TRBV5-1 | TGCGCCAGCAGAGGGGTCGTAGGACCTGAAGCTTTCTTT | CASRGVVGPEAFF
TRBJ2-5 | NA | few | TRBV12-3/TRBV12-4 | TGTGCCACCGCACCGGATGGTCGGACCCAGTACTTC | CATAPDGRTQYF
TRBJ2-3 | NA | few | TRBV7-3 | TGTGCCAGCAGCTCGGGACCTACCTCCACGCATACGCAGTATTTT | CASSSGPTSTHTQYF
TRBJ2-7 | NA | many | TRBV12-3/TRBV12-4 | TGTGCCAGCAGTTCAACCCCGAGAAGCTACGAGCAGTACTTC | CASSSTPRSYEQYF
TRBJ1-5 | NA | NA | TRBV7-9 | TGTGCCAGCAGCTTAGATCTGAGCAATCAGCCCCAGCATTTT | CASSLDLSNQPQHF
TRBJ2-3 | TRBD2 | NA | TRBV5-1 | TGCGCCAGCAATAGAGCGGGGGAGGTCACAGATACGCAGTATTTT | CASNRAGEVTDTQYF
TRBJ2-1 | NA | few | TRBV29-1 | TGCAGCGTTGGCCGCCAAGAGCAGTTCTTC | CSVGRQEQFF
TRBJ2-1 | NA | NA | TRBV14 | TGTGCCAGCAGCCAAGGATCCGACTGGAGATCCTACAATGAGCAGTTCTTC | CASSQGSDWRSYNEQFF
TRBJ1-1 | NA | once | TRBV10-3 | TGTGCCATCGGGCAGGGGACTGAAGCTTTCTTT | CAIGQGTEAFF
TRBJ1-1 | NA | many | TRBV20-1 | TGCAGTGCGGGAGGAGGGAACACTGAAGCTTTCTTT | CSAGGGNTEAFF
TRBJ2-1 | NA | many | TRBV11-2 | TGTGCCAGCAGCTTAAGGGGGGACTCCTCGTACAATGAGCAGTTCTTC | CASSLRGDSSYNEQFF
TRBJ1-2 | TRBD1 | NA | TRBV20-1 | TGCAGTGCTAGACCCTTGGGACAGGGGAGTATTGGCTACACCTTC | CSARPLGQGSIGYTF
TRBJ2-1 | NA | NA | TRBV20-1 | TGCAGTGCTAGCCCAAGGACGTTTGAGCAGTTCTTC | CSASPRTFEQFF
TRBJ2-7 | NA | many | TRBV3-1 | TGTGCCAGCAGCCACTTTGGCGAAGGCGAGCAGTACTTC | CASSHFGEGEQYF
TRBJ2-5 | TRBD1 | few | TRBV6-6 | TGTGCCAGCAGTCAACAAGGGGGCTCTGGCGAGACCCAGTACTTC | CASSQQGGSGETQYF